This T cell receptor beta chain was profiled in a study of blood T cell repertoires in COVID-19. Study information: Italy, Spain and the United States were the sources of the convalescent and acute COVID-19 samples.

Assay: immunoSEQ multiplex PCR; the TCRdb copy retains only in-frame clones and omits some. In the table there are more than 45,000 clones, roughly nine tenths of which are singletons. The germline V gene has CDR1 SEHNR and CDR2 FQNEAQ (reference sequence). The V segment lost 5 bases and the J segment 0 bases; nucleotides outside the gene matches: 9. This CDR3 comprises 16 residues. The sequence came from a woman of 80 years or more with COVID-19, enrolled during active disease. The sequenced sample consisted of peripheral blood. The chain has TRBV7-9 and TRBJ1-2; TRBD1 matches 7 bases. The CDR3 reads CASSRDRTFSNYGYTF. CDR3 bases: TGTGCCAGCAGCCGGGACAGAACTTTTTCTAACTATGGCTACACCTTC. Full variable domain (outside the CDR3, taken from reference TRBV7-9 and TRBJ1-2): DTGVSQNPRHKITKRGQNVTFRCDPISEHNRLYWYRQTLGQGPEFLTYFQNEAQLEKSRLLSDRFSAERPKGSFSTLEIQRTEQGDSAMYLCASSRDRTFSNYGYTFGSGTRLTVV.